The following is a TCR beta chain sequence with its context. This entry belongs to a study of blood T cell repertoires in COVID-19. Across the whole study: Acute and convalescent COVID-19 specimens originated in the United States, Italy and Spain.

In the original processing: Nucleated cell counts were estimated from reference gene primer amplification. Some clones are missing from TCRdb's copy, which holds only in-frame ones; the method was immunoSEQ multiplex PCR. Clone size and V and J calls were adopted from that table, with D and trimming inferred from the DNA. The table lists 360,000 or so clones, roughly nine tenths of them singletons, with just under 4% in the top ten. Patients from Seattle were sampled longitudinally, starting during active infection. The clonotype was recovered from a woman aged 55-69 years with COVID-19, enrolled during active disease. Sequenced input: peripheral blood.

This chain's CDR3 is CAISESYRWAGYTF. DNA for the CDR3: TGTGCCATCAGTGAGTCATACAGGTGGGCTGGCTACACCTTC. This rearrangement joins TRBV10-3 to TRBJ1-2; TRBD1 is a possible D gene (5 bases). This CDR3 region has 14 residues. Trimming stripped 0 bases from V and 7 bases from J, with 12 bases between. In germline, CDR1 is ENHRY, CDR2 SYGVKD.